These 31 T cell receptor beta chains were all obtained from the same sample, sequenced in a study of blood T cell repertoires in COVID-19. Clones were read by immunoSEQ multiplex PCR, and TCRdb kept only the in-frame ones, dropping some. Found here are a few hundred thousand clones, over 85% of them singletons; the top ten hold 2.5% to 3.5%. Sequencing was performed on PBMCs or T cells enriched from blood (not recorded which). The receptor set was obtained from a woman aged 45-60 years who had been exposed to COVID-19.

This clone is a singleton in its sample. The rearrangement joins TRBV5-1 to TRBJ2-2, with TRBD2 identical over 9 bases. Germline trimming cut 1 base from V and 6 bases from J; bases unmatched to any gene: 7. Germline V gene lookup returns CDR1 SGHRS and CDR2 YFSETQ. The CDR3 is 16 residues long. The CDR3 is CASSLSARGGSGELFF. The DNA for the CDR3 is TGCGCCAGCAGCTTGTCAGCGCGGGGGGGCTCCGGGGAGCTGTTTTTT.

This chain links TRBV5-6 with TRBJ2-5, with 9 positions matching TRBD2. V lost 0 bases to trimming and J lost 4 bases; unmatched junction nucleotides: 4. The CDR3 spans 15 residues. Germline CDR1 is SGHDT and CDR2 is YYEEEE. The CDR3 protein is CASSLGGGAGETQYF. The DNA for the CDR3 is TGTGCCAGCAGCTTGGGCGGGGGGGCCGGAGAGACCCAGTACTTC.

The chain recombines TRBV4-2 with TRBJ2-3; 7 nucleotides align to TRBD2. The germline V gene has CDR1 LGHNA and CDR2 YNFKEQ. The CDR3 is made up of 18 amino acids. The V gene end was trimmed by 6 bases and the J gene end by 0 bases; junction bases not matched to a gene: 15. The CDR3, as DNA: TGTGCCAGCAGGGCATACGGAACAAGCGGGGCTAGCACAGATACGCAGTATTTT. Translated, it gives CASRAYGTSGASTDTQYF.

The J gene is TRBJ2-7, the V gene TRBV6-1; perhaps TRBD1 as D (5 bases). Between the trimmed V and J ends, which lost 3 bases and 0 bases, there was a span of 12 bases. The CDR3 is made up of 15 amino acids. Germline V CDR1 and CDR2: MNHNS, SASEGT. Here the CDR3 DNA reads TGTGCCAGCAGTGAGGGGCCCTCGAGCTCCTACGAGCAGTACTTC. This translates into CASSEGPSSSYEQYF.

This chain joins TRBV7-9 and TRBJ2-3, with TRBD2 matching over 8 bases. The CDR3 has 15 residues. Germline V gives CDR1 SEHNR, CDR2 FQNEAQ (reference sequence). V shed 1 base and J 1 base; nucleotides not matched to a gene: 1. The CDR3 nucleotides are TGTGCCAGCAGCTTAGGGCGGGAGGGCACAGATACGCAGTATTTT. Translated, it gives CASSLGREGTDTQYF.

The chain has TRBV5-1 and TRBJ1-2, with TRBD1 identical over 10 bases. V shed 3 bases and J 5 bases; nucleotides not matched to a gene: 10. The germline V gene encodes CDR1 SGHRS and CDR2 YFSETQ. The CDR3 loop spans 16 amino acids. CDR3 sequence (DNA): TGCGCCAGCAGCTCAATGACCGGGACAGGGGAATATGGCTACACCTTC. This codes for CASSSMTGTGEYGYTF.

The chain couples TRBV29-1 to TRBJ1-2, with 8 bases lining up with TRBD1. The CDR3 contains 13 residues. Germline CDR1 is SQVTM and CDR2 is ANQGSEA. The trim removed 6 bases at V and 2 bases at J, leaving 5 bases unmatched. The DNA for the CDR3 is TGCAGCGTCCGGACAGGGTACAACTATGGCTACACCTTC. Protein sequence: CSVRTGYNYGYTF.

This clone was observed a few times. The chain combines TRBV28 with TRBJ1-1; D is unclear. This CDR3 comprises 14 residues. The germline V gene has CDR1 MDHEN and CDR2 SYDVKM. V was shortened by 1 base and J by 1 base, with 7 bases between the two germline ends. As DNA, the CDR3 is TGTGCCAGCAGTTTATTTGGCCGGAACACTGAAGCTTTCTTT. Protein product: CASSLFGRNTEAFF.

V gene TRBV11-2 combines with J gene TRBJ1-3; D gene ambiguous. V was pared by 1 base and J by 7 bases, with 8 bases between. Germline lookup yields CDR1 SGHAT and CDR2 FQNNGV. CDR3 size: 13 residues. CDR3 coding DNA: TGTGCCAGCAGCTTAGGGGAGAGGAACACCATATATTTT. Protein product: CASSLGERNTIYF.

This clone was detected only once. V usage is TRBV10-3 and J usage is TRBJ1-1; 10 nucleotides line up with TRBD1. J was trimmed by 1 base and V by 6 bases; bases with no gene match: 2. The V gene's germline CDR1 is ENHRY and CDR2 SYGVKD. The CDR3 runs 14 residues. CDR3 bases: TGTGCCATCAGCGGGACAGGGGCGAACACTGAAGCTTTCTTT. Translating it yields CAISGTGANTEAFF.

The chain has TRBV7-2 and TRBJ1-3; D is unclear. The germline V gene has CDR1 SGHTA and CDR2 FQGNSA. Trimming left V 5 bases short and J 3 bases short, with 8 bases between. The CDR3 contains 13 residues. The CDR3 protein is CASSPAGGNTIYF. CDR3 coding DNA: TGTGCCAGCAGCCCTGCGGGTGGAAACACCATATATTTT.

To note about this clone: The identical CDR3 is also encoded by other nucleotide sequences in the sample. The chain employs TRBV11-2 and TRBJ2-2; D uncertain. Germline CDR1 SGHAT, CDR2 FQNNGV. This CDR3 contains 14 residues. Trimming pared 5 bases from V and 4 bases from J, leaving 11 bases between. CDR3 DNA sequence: TGTGCCAGCAGCGTGGCTCGAGGCACCGGGGAGCTGTTTTTT. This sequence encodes CASSVARGTGELFF.

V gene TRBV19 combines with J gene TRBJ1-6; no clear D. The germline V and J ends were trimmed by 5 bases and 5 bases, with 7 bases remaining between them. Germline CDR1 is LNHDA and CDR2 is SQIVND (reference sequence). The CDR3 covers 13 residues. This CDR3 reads CASSDKNNSPLHF. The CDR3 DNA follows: TGTGCCAGTAGTGACAAGAATAATTCACCCCTCCACTTT. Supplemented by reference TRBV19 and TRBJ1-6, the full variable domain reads DGGITQSPKYLFRKEGQNVTLSCEQNLNHDAMYWYRQDPGQGLRLIYYSQIVNDFQKGDIAEGYSVSREKKESFPLTVTSAQKNPTAFYLCASSDKNNSPLHFGNGTRLTVT.

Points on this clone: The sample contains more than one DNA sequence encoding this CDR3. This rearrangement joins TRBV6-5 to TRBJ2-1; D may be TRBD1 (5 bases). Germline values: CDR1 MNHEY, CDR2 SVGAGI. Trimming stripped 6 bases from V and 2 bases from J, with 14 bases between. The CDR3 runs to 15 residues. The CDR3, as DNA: TGTGCCAGCAGCTACAGGCAGGGCCCCTACAATGAGCAGTTCTTC. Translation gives CASSYRQGPYNEQFF.

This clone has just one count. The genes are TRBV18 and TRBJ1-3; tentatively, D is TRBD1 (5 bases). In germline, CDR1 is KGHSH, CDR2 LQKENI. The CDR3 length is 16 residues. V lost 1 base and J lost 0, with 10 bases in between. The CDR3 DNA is TGTGCCAGCTCACCACAACAGGCAGACTCTGGAAACACCATATATTTT. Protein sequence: CASSPQQADSGNTIYF.

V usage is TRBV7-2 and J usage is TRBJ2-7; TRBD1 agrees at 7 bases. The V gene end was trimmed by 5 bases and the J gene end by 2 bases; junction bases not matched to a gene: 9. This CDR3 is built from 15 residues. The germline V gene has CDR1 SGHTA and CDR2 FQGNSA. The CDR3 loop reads CASSIPQGSTYEQYF. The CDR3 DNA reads TGTGCCAGCAGCATCCCACAGGGGAGCACCTACGAGCAGTACTTC.

The DNA of the CDR3 is TGTGCCAGCAGCTTAGCGAACAGGGGGCATGGTGAGCAGTTCTTC. Protein: CASSLANRGHGEQFF. The chain carries TRBV7-8 and TRBJ2-1; 9 nucleotides align to TRBD1. Germline V gene data show CDR1 as SGHVS and CDR2 as FQNEAQ. The V and J ends lost 0 bases and 9 bases, in that order; junction bases with no gene match: 6. The CDR3 contains 15 residues.

The chain's CDR3 is CASSLAGDTQYF. Written as DNA, the CDR3 is TGCGCCAGCAGCTTGGCGGGAGATACGCAGTATTTT. The V gene is TRBV5-1, the J gene TRBJ2-3; D gene ambiguous. Trimming pared 0 bases from V and 5 bases from J, leaving 4 bases between. The CDR3 is 12 amino acids. CDR1 and CDR2 from the germline V gene are SGHRS and YFSETQ.

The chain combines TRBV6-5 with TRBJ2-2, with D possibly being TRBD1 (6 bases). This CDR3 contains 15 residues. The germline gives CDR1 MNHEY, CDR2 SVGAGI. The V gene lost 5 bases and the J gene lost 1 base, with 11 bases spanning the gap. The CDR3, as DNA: TGTGCCAGCAGTACGACAGGTCTGAACACCGGGGAGCTGTTTTTT. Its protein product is CASSTTGLNTGELFF.

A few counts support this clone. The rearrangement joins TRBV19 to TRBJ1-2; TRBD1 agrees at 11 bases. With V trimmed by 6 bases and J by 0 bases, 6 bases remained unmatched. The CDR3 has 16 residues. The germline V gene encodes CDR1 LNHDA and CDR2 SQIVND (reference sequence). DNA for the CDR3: TGTGCCAGTAGGAGGACAGGGGGCAACTCTAACTATGGCTACACCTTC. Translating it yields CASRRTGGNSNYGYTF. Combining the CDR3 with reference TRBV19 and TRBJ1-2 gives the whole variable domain DGGITQSPKYLFRKEGQNVTLSCEQNLNHDAMYWYRQDPGQGLRLIYYSQIVNDFQKGDIAEGYSVSREKKESFPLTVTSAQKNPTAFYLCASRRTGGNSNYGYTFGSGTRLTVV.

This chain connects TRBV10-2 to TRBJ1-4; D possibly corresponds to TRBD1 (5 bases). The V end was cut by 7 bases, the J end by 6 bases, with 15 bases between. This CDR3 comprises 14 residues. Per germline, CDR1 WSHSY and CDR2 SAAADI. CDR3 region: CASTFLGRDEKLFF. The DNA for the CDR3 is TGCGCCAGCACCTTCCTGGGGCGCGATGAAAAACTGTTTTTT.

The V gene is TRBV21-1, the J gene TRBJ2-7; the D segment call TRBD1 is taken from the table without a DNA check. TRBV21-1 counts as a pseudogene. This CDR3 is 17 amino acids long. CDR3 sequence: CASRGDIRVRSSYEQYF. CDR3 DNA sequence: TGTGCCAGCAGGGGGGACATCCGTGTTAGGAGCTCCTACGAGCAGTACTTC.

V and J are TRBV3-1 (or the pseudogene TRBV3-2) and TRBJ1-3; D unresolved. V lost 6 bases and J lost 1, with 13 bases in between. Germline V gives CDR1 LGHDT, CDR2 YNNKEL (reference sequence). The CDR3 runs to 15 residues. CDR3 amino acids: CASRLTEGSGNTIYF. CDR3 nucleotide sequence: TGTGCCAGCAGACTGACCGAGGGATCTGGAAACACCATATATTTT.

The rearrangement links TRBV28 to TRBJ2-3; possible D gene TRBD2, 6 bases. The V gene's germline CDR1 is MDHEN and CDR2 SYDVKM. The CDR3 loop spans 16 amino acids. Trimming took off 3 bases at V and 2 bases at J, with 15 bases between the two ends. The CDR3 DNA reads TGTGCCAGCAGTTTGACCTCCAGCGGGCCCACAGATACGCAGTATTTT. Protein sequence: CASSLTSSGPTDTQYF.

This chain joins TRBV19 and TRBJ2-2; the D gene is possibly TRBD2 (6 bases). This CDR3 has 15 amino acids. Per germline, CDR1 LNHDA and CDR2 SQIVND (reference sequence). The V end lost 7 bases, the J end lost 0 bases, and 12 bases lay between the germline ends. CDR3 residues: CASKVGGSNTGELFF. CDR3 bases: TGTGCCAGTAAGGTCGGGGGATCGAACACCGGGGAGCTGTTTTTT.

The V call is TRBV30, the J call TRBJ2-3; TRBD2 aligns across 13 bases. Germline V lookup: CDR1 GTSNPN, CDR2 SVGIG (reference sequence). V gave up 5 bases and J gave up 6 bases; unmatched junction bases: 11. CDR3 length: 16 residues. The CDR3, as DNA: TGTGCCTGGGGCCCCGGGACTAGCGGGGCCGGGGATACGCAGTATTTT. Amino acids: CAWGPGTSGAGDTQYF.

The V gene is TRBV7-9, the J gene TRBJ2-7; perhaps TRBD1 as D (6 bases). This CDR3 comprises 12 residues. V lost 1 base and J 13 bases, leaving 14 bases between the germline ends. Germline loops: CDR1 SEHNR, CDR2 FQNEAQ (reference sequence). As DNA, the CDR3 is TGTGCCAGCAGCTTAGAGGGGGAGTGGAGTTACTTC. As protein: CASSLEGEWSYF.

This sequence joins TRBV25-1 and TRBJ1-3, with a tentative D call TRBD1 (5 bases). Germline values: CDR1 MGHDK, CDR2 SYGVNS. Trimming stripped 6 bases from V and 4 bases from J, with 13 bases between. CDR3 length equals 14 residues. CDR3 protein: CASSNGGFGNTIYF. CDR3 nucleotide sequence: TGTGCCAGCAGCAATGGGGGGTTCGGAAACACCATATATTTT.

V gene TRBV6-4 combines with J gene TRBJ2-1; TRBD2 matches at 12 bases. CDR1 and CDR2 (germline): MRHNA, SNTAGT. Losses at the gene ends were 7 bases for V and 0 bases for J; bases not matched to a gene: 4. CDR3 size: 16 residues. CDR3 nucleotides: TGTGCCAGCAACCTGACTAGCGGGGGCTCCTACAATGAGCAGTTCTTC. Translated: CASNLTSGGSYNEQFF.

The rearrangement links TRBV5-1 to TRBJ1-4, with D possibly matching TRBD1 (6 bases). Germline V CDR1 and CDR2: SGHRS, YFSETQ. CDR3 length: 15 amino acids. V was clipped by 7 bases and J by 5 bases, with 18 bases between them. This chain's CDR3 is CASAGEGSVNEKLFF. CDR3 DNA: TGCGCCAGCGCAGGGGAGGGATCGGTCAATGAAAAACTGTTTTTT.

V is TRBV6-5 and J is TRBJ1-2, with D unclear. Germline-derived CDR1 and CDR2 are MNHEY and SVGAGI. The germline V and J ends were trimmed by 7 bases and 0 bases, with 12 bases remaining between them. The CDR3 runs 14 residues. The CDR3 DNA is TGTGCCAGCAATACGGAGGCCGCTAACTATGGCTACACCTTC. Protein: CASNTEAANYGYTF.